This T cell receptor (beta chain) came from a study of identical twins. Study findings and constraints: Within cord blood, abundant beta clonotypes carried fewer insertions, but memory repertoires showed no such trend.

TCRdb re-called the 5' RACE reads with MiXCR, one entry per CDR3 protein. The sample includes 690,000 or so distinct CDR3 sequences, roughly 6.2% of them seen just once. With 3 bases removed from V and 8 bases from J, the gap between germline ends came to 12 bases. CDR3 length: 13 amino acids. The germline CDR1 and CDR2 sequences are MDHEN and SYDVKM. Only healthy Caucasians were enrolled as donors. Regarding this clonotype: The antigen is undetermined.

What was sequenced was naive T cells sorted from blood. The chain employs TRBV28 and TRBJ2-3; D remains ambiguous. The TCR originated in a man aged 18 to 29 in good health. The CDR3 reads CASSFKGRTTQYF. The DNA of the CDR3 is TGTGCCAGCAGTTTCAAGGGCAGAACTACGCAGTATTTT.